This T cell receptor beta chain was sequenced during a study of shared clonotypes between healthy human individuals. At the level of the study: A donor's plate count was three for CD4 naive and three for CD4 memory; CD8 naive had two and CD8 memory one. Findings of the study overall: Non-shared clonotypes had lower generation probabilities than clonotypes shared by all four sorted-subset donors.

Sorted subsets were amplified in replicate PCRs using 200 ng DNA, tens of thousands of T cell genomes. The table came from immunoSEQ multiplex PCR; TCRdb's copy has only in-frame clones and leaves some out. The table shows some 2.4 million clones, with roughly 93% occurring only once. The V gene's germline CDR1 is SGHRS and CDR2 YFSETQ. The CDR3 is 15 amino acids. V gave up 4 bases and J gave up 10 bases; unmatched junction bases: 7. Turning to this clone: What it binds is not known.

The rearrangement joins TRBV5-1 to TRBJ2-1; TRBD2 matches at 14 bases. The receptor comes from a man between 18 and 29 years old in good health. Some clones in this sample may be carry-over from other donors' samples. Specimen: naive CD4+ T cells from PBMCs. This sample's subset: CD45RA+ positively selected. CDR3 loop: CASSLTSGRAQEQFF. The DNA of the CDR3 is TGCGCCAGCAGCCTGACTAGCGGGAGGGCCCAGGAGCAGTTCTTC.